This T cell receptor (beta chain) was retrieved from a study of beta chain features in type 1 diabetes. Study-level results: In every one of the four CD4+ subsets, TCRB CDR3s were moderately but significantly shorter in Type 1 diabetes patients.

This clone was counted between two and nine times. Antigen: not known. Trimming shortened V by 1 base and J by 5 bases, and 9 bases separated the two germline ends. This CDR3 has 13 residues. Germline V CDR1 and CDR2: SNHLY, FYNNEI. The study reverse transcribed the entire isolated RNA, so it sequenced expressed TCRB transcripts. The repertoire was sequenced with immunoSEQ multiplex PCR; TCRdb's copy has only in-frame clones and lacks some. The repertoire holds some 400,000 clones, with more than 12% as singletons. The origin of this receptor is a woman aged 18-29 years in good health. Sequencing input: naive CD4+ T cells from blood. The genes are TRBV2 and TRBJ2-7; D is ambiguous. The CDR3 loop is CASSEERINEQYF. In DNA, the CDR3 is TGTGCCAGCAGTGAAGAGAGGATTAACGAGCAGTACTTC.